The 5 T cell receptor beta chains given below trace back to one sample, sequenced in a study of cytomegalovirus exposure and HLA in healthy donors. PCR was performed using 60 Vbeta and 13 Jbeta primers. Clones were read by immunoSEQ multiplex PCR, and TCRdb kept only the in-frame ones, dropping some. The sample contains 150,000 to 200,000 clones, 65% to 85% of which appear only once. Sequenced material: PBMCs. Receptors originate from a male donor in good health and CMV-seronegative.

This clone was detected only once. V usage is TRBV5-6 and J usage is TRBJ2-1; D remains ambiguous. CDR3 length: 13 residues. V was cut by 1 base and J by 6 bases, with 8 bases left in between. The germline gives CDR1 SGHDT, CDR2 YYEEEE. For the CDR3, the DNA is TGTGCCAGCAGCTTGTCGGGTATCAATGAGCAGTTCTTC. Encoded protein: CASSLSGINEQFF. Combining the CDR3 with reference TRBV5-6 and TRBJ2-1 gives the whole variable domain DAGVTQSPTHLIKTRGQQVTLRCSPKSGHDTVSWYQQALGQGPQFIFQYYEEEERQRGNFPDRFSGHQFPNYSSELNVNALLLGDSALYLCASSLSGINEQFFGPGTRLTVL.

Worth noting for this clone: One end of the junction is discordant with germline, which a read error may explain. The chain couples TRBV10-3 to TRBJ2-5; D is perhaps TRBD1 (6 bases). The CDR3 loop spans 13 amino acids. In germline, CDR1 is ENHRY, CDR2 SYGVKD. CDR3 region: CASSGPGAKTQYF. DNA of the CDR3: TGTGCCAGCAGTGGACCAGGGGCCAAGACCCAGTACTTC.

V gene TRBV27 combines with J gene TRBJ1-2; weak D call: TRBD1 (5 bases). The CDR3 has 13 amino acids. Trimming removed 8 bases at V and 4 bases at J, with 14 bases between. Germline V gives CDR1 MNHEY, CDR2 SMNVEV (reference sequence). The CDR3: CASSPGGVYGYTF. The CDR3 region has the DNA TGTGCCAGCTCCCCCGGGGGGGTCTATGGCTACACCTTC.

The genes are TRBV6-5 and TRBJ1-2; TRBD1 agrees at 7 bases. CDR3 size: 15 residues. CDR1 MNHEY and CDR2 SVGAGI come from the germline V gene. V dropped 6 bases and J dropped 5; count of bases not matched to a gene: 12. CDR3 sequence reads: CASRERDRTHYGYTF. CDR3 nucleotide sequence: TGTGCCAGCAGAGAACGGGACAGAACCCATTATGGCTACACCTTC.

The chain carries TRBV6-5 and TRBJ1-2; 9 nucleotides align to TRBD1. The CDR3 is made up of 16 amino acids. Trimming at V came to 0 bases and at J to 5 bases, leaving 7 bases not matched to a gene. Germline CDR1 MNHEY, CDR2 SVGAGI. The CDR3 region has the DNA TGTGCCAGCAGTTACTCGAGGACAGGGGCCTTGTATGGCTACACCTTC. Residues: CASSYSRTGALYGYTF.